Listed below are T cell receptor beta chains from one sample, sequenced in a study of blood T cell repertoires in COVID-19. Clones were read by immunoSEQ multiplex PCR, and TCRdb kept only the in-frame ones, dropping some. The sample lists 85,000 to 120,000 clones; 84% were seen once. Sample: peripheral blood. The source is a human donor in a cohort sampled during active COVID-19. Each CDR3 is given without its conserved first and last residue. D genes are given only for firm matches.

j_call d_call v_call cdr3_aa
TRBJ1-2 . TRBV4-2 ASSQGGRVEGYT
TRBJ1-2 . TRBV9 ASSAQPGLPYGYT
TRBJ2-4 TRBD1 TRBV6-6 ASTSQGNKNIQY
TRBJ2-3 TRBD2 TRBV4-2 ASSLRWASGGADTQY
TRBJ1-6 TRBD1 TRBV7-2 ASSDRAFSPLH
TRBJ1-5 . TRBV7-8 ASSLVSGAQGTQH
TRBJ1-5 TRBD1 TRBV5-3 ARSPGTGGYKSNQPQH
TRBJ1-1 TRBD1 TRBV7-2 ASSSTGTGRHWRTEAF
TRBJ2-3 TRBD1 TRBV7-6 ASSRGTGGSDTQY
TRBJ1-5 TRBD1 TRBV19 ASSMLDRGRNQPQH
TRBJ2-7 TRBD1 TRBV5-1 ASSLAVGTGIYEQY
TRBJ2-1 . TRBV9 ASSVAKWRGGSGEQF
TRBJ2-5 TRBD2 TRBV11-1 ASSLVLAEQETQY
TRBJ1-1 . TRBV7-3 ASKPTPLVHTEAF
TRBJ1-6 TRBD1 TRBV6-2/TRBV6-3 ASSSRQGANSPLH
TRBJ2-3 . TRBV4-1 ASSQESLLTSTDTQY
TRBJ1-2 . TRBV11-2 ASSPPNNEGYYGYT
TRBJ2-5 . TRBV29-1 SVTTSGQTRDQY
TRBJ2-7 . TRBV7-2 ASSLGLGGSYEQY
TRBJ2-5 . TRBV7-2 ASSLALDMETQY
TRBJ2-3 . TRBV21-1 AGLIRIADTQY
TRBJ1-1 . TRBV18 ASSPFEEFVAF
TRBJ1-1 . TRBV2 ASSGDMSEAF
TRBJ1-6 . TRBV4-3 ASSQERFNSPLH
TRBJ2-6 . TRBV3-1/TRBV3-2 ASSQGFDRSDSGANVLT
TRBJ2-6 . TRBV19 ASSTGTSGANVLT
TRBJ1-4 . TRBV28 ASSSLHSLTNEKLF
TRBJ1-3 TRBD1 TRBV18 ASSPQTGNGNTIY
TRBJ1-2 TRBD1 TRBV5-6 ASSRGTGNYGYT
TRBJ2-1 TRBD2 TRBV7-9 ASSLEWLAEVREQF
TRBJ2-2 . TRBV28 ASSLPTRATGELF
TRBJ1-1 . TRBV5-1 ATTRSGRDTEAF
TRBJ1-1 . TRBV27 ASSLGRGWNTEAF
TRBJ1-4 TRBD1 TRBV7-8 ASSPDRVAANEKLF
TRBJ2-5 . TRBV18 ASSPTGTQETQY
TRBJ1-2 . TRBV7-2 ASSRSIGRDGYT
TRBJ2-5 TRBD1 TRBV10-3 AISASGTEETQY
TRBJ2-5 TRBD2 TRBV2 ASSTGLAGGQETQY
TRBJ1-1 TRBD1 TRBV9 ASSVLIGGAAEAF
TRBJ2-5 . TRBV3-1/TRBV3-2 ASSQVAGRVGETQY
TRBJ2-5 TRBD1 TRBV5-4 ASSLGQGAWETQY
TRBJ2-2 TRBD2 TRBV30 AWNGLAGGNTGELF
TRBJ2-7 TRBD1 TRBV9 ASSPGQGPYEQY
TRBJ2-6 . TRBV5-1 ASSLLQGSSGANVLT
TRBJ2-2 TRBD2 TRBV4-2 ASSRIQLLAGGHGNTGELF
TRBJ2-7 TRBD1 TRBV28 ASNPSGQPYEQY
TRBJ2-2 . TRBV29-1 SADGRHTGELF
TRBJ2-3 TRBD2 TRBV11-3 ASSGGLAGGSSTDTQY
TRBJ2-7 TRBD2 TRBV19 ASSIGLAVDEQY
TRBJ1-2 TRBD1 TRBV10-3 AISSFDRAGYT
TRBJ2-7 . TRBV2 ASSDARAGEQY
TRBJ1-5 . TRBV19 ASSIGPGFSQPQH
TRBJ2-5 TRBD2 TRBV4-2 ASSQRTSGGAWEETQY
TRBJ1-3 . TRBV5-1 ASSLAQQDSGNTIY
TRBJ1-2 . TRBV5-1 ASSSGGDGYT